The clone carrying this T cell receptor beta chain showed up many times. The antigen is undetermined. From RNA, the CDR3 regions of TCR beta chains were amplified and sequenced. An opening RT-PCR round employed HTBI primers and preceded a second-round multiplex PCR. TCRdb called the multiplex PCR reads again in MiXCR, with one record for every CDR3 protein. The sample lists 150,000 to 200,000 distinct CDR3 sequences, about two fifths seen once, with over 7% in the top ten. J lost 4 bases, V lost 0 bases, and 1 base had no gene match. CDR1 MNHEY and CDR2 SVGEGT come from the germline V gene. The CDR3 is made up of 14 amino acids. The sample originates from a study of Graves' ophthalmopathy and Graves' hyperthyroidism. Study-wide results and caveats: The majority of expanded thyroid clonotypes above 0.001 frequency also occurred in blood.

The authors isolated PBMCs from around 10 ml of fresh peripheral blood. The rearrangement uses TRBV6-2 or TRBV6-3 and TRBJ2-7; 9 positions agree with TRBD2. Source material: peripheral blood. This clonotype was obtained from a man aged 25 to 45 with Graves' ophthalmopathy. CDR3 in DNA: TGTGCCAGCAGTTACTCAGCGGGAGGTTACGAGCAGTACTTC. The encoded protein is CASSYSAGGYEQYF.